The rows below give T cell receptor beta chains drawn from one sample of a study of T cell responses to AZD1222 COVID-19 vaccine. The assay was immunoSEQ multiplex PCR, and TCRdb's table has in-frame clones only and misses some. This repertoire shows some 140,000 clones, roughly 88% found once; its top ten account for about 6%. The sample here was peripheral blood, taken 28 days after the second AZD1222 dose. The origin of the receptors is an adult who received the AZD1222 COVID-19 vaccine. Both conserved end residues are part of each CDR3. D genes are given only for firm matches. Size is omitted from some rows. Given values are once, few, many or a class for expanded clones.

J gene,clone size,D gene,V gene,CDR3 protein,CDR3 DNA
TRBJ2-7,NA,TRBD1,TRBV6-5,CATSRDRASYEQYF,TGTGCCACTTCTCGAGACAGGGCATCATACGAGCAGTACTTC
TRBJ1-5,NA,NA,TRBV2,CASSGRGAREGNQPQHF,TGTGCCAGCAGTGGGCGTGGGGCCAGGGAGGGCAATCAGCCCCAGCATTTT
TRBJ1-6,NA,TRBD1,TRBV27,CASSTGPSYNSPLHF,TGTGCCAGCTCGACAGGGCCCTCCTATAATTCACCCCTCCACTTT
TRBJ1-5,NA,NA,TRBV28,CASSTDRPQHF,TGTGCCAGCAGTACCGATAGGCCCCAGCATTTT
TRBJ2-5,NA,TRBD2,TRBV28,CASRKPLGFPGLAGGRAETQYF,TGTGCCAGCAGAAAACCCCTGGGATTTCCGGGACTAGCGGGAGGGCGGGCAGAGACCCAGTACTTC
TRBJ2-7,NA,NA,TRBV27,CASRKADIYEQYF,TGTGCCAGCAGAAAAGCGGACATTTACGAGCAGTACTTC
TRBJ1-5,NA,NA,TRBV6-2/TRBV6-3,CASSYSAASNQPQHF,TGTGCCAGCAGTTACTCGGCAGCTAGCAATCAGCCCCAGCATTTT
TRBJ1-2,NA,TRBD1,TRBV5-4,CASNGQGADYGYTF,TGTGCCAGCAACGGACAGGGGGCGGACTATGGCTACACCTTC
TRBJ2-7,NA,TRBD1,TRBV5-8,CASSVDPGQGPYEQYF,TGTGCCAGCAGCGTAGACCCGGGACAGGGTCCCTACGAGCAGTACTTC
TRBJ2-2,NA,NA,TRBV12-3/TRBV12-4,CASSFPNTGELFF,TGTGCCAGCAGTTTCCCTAACACCGGGGAGCTGTTTTTT
TRBJ1-5,NA,NA,TRBV13,CASSITGNQPQHF,TGTGCCAGCAGCATAACAGGGAATCAGCCCCAGCATTTT
TRBJ1-4,NA,NA,TRBV28,CASTRSNEKLFF,TGTGCCAGCACCCGGTCCAATGAAAAACTGTTTTTT
TRBJ1-4,NA,NA,TRBV5-1,CASSLVGGITNEKLFF,TGCGCCAGCAGCTTGGTGGGGGGCATCACTAATGAAAAACTGTTTTTT
TRBJ2-7,NA,TRBD1,TRBV6-1,CASSEVGQGTYEQYF,TGTGCCAGCAGTGAAGTTGGACAGGGCACCTACGAGCAGTACTTC
TRBJ2-7,NA,NA,TRBV5-6,CASSRVSYYEQYF,TGTGCCAGCAGTCGGGTGTCCTACTACGAGCAGTACTTC
TRBJ1-1,few,NA,TRBV6-1,CASSEGERTEAFF,TGTGCCAGCAGTGAAGGGGAAAGAACTGAAGCTTTCTTT
TRBJ1-2,NA,NA,TRBV5-1,CASSLGQALYGYTF,TGCGCCAGCAGCTTGGGGCAGGCTCTCTATGGCTACACCTTC
TRBJ2-1,NA,NA,TRBV6-4,CASSDSIADEQFF,TGTGCCAGCAGTGACTCGATAGCGGATGAGCAGTTCTTC
TRBJ2-2,NA,NA,TRBV24-1,CATSGQPNTGELFF,TGTGCCACCAGCGGACAGCCGAACACCGGGGAGCTGTTTTTT
TRBJ1-5,NA,NA,TRBV9,CASSRDGFQPQHF,TGTGCCAGCAGCAGGGACGGTTTTCAGCCCCAGCATTTT
TRBJ2-1,NA,TRBD2,TRBV19,CASSIKGLALYNEQFF,TGTGCCAGTAGTATAAAAGGACTAGCGCTATACAATGAGCAGTTCTTC
TRBJ1-2,NA,TRBD1,TRBV30,CAWSRGPNYGYTF,TGTGCCTGGAGTAGGGGGCCTAACTATGGCTACACCTTC
TRBJ2-6,NA,NA,TRBV7-2,CASSLNGRGANVLTF,TGTGCCAGCAGCTTAAATGGGCGCGGGGCCAACGTCCTGACTTTC
TRBJ2-2,NA,TRBD1,TRBV7-2,CASSSGQGAGELFF,TGTGCCAGCAGCTCGGGACAGGGGGCCGGGGAGCTGTTTTTT
TRBJ2-1,NA,NA,TRBV5-1,CASSSDSGYNEQFF,TGCGCCAGCAGCTCGGACTCCGGCTACAATGAGCAGTTCTTC
TRBJ2-5,NA,NA,TRBV6-5,CASSPPGRAQETQYF,TGTGCCAGCAGTCCCCCCGGCAGGGCCCAAGAGACCCAGTACTTC
TRBJ1-1,NA,NA,TRBV5-4,CASSFRELYTEAFF,TGTGCCAGCAGCTTTCGGGAGCTGTACACTGAAGCTTTCTTT
TRBJ2-7,NA,NA,TRBV9,CASSVGEGYEQYF,TGTGCCAGCAGCGTAGGGGAAGGCTACGAGCAGTACTTC
TRBJ2-2,once,NA,TRBV13,CASSFTGWDTGELFF,TGTGCCAGCAGCTTCACGGGGTGGGACACCGGGGAGCTGTTTTTT